The 24 T cell receptor beta chains below all came from one sample that was sequenced in a study of blood T cell repertoires in COVID-19 (dated by TCRdb to about 2020). Receptor amplification or capture employed the immunoSEQ multiplex PCR assay. The table was pulled from immuneACCESS by TCRdb, which kept in-frame rearrangements only. Such tables lose some clones; where checked, under half of the loss comes from unresolved V genes, and the rest has no known cause. The sample profile shows about 220,000 clones; 75% to 90% of them were found once. 5.2% of the sample belongs to the ten largest clones. Sample: peripheral blood. These receptors all come from a woman between 65 and 79 years old with COVID-19, enrolled during active disease.

A single count supports this clone. The rearrangement joins TRBV7-2 to TRBJ2-5, with 12 nucleotides matching TRBD2. Losses at the gene ends were 11 bases for V and 4 bases for J; bases not matched to a gene: 11. Germline-derived CDR1 and CDR2 are SGHTA and FQGNSA. The CDR3 has 15 amino acids. CDR3 residues: CASRTSGTWGETQYF. In DNA form, the CDR3 reads TGTGCCTCGAGGACTAGCGGGACATGGGGAGAGACCCAGTACTTC. Based on the CDR3 plus reference TRBV7-2 and TRBJ2-5, the full variable domain is GAGVSQSPSNKVTEKGKDVELRCDPISGHTALYWYRQSLGQGLEFLIYFQGNSAPDKSGLPSDRFSAERTGGSVSTLTIQRTQQEDSAVYLCASRTSGTWGETQYFGPGTRLLVL.

The CDR3 DNA is TGTGCCTGGAGTGGGGCTCTACGTTACAATGAGCAGTTCTTC. Residues: CAWSGALRYNEQFF. V is TRBV30 and J is TRBJ2-1; D ambiguous. The germline V gene encodes CDR1 GTSNPN and CDR2 SVGIG (reference sequence). The CDR3 spans 14 residues. V was pared by 1 base and J by 4 bases, with 11 bases between.

This chain connects TRBV5-1 to TRBJ2-7, with D possibly being TRBD2 (5 bases). The germline V gene has CDR1 SGHRS and CDR2 YFSETQ. The CDR3 has 16 amino acids. V was trimmed by 4 bases and J by 1 base, leaving 18 bases between them. CDR3 sequence: CASSPPGYEGSYEQYF. CDR3 nucleotide sequence: TGCGCCAGCAGCCCGCCTGGGTACGAGGGATCCTACGAGCAGTACTTC.

This chain uses TRBV2 with TRBJ2-7; TRBD1 matches at 8 bases. Germline values: CDR1 SNHLY, CDR2 FYNNEI. This CDR3 has 18 residues. The J segment lost 2 bases and the V segment lost 4 bases, leaving 16 bases of the junction unmatched. The CDR3 here is CASSGGLGQASLPYEQYF. The CDR3 DNA sequence: TGTGCCAGCAGTGGGGGTTTGGGACAGGCTTCTCTCCCCTACGAGCAGTACTTC.

The chain has TRBV19 and TRBJ2-5, with D unclear. Trimming stripped 5 bases from V and 1 base from J, with 8 bases between. The CDR3 length is 13 residues. CDR1 LNHDA and CDR2 SQIVND come from the germline V gene (reference sequence). The CDR3 nucleotides are TGTGCCAGTAGTCCTCAGGTCCAAGAGACCCAGTACTTC. This gives the protein CASSPQVQETQYF. Using reference TRBV19 and TRBJ2-5 for the parts outside the CDR3, the full variable domain is DGGITQSPKYLFRKEGQNVTLSCEQNLNHDAMYWYRQDPGQGLRLIYYSQIVNDFQKGDIAEGYSVSREKKESFPLTVTSAQKNPTAFYLCASSPQVQETQYFGPGTRLLVL.

The table lists this clone with a few counts. The V and J genes are TRBV27 and TRBJ2-3; 8 bases agree with TRBD1. V lost 3 bases and J lost 0; bases outside the gene matches: 11. The CDR3 extends over 18 amino acids. Looked up from germline, CDR1 is MNHEY and CDR2 is SMNVEV (reference sequence). The CDR3 region has the DNA TGTGCCAGCAGTTTTAAGGGCGGACAGGGTTCTAGCACAGATACGCAGTATTTT. It specifies CASSFKGGQGSSTDTQYF.

This clone was seen more than once but under ten times. The chain couples TRBV18 to TRBJ1-1, with D possibly being TRBD1 (5 bases). The V gene's germline CDR1 is KGHSH and CDR2 LQKENI. The length of the CDR3 is 14 residues. Between the trimmed V and J ends, which lost 1 base and 8 bases, there was a span of 14 bases. CDR3 protein: CASSPQGPRSEAFF. The CDR3 DNA sequence: TGTGCCAGCTCACCACAGGGGCCCCGCTCCGAAGCTTTCTTT.

This chain uses TRBV4-1 with TRBJ1-4, with D possibly matching TRBD1 (5 bases). Trimming left V 4 bases short and J 4 bases short, with 13 bases between. CDR1 is MGHRA, CDR2 YSYEKL, per germline. This CDR3 spans 15 amino acids. CDR3 sequence: CASSLPAGGNEKLFF. The CDR3 DNA follows: TGCGCCAGCAGCCTCCCTGCGGGGGGTAATGAAAAACTGTTTTTT.

On this clone: In the same sample, other DNA sequences code for this CDR3. The chain uses TRBV19 and TRBJ1-2; D ambiguous. Trimming pared 3 bases from V and 5 bases from J, leaving 7 bases between. Germline values: CDR1 LNHDA, CDR2 SQIVND (reference sequence). This CDR3 is 12 amino acids long. The CDR3 sequence is CASSIRDYGYTF. DNA of the CDR3: TGTGCCAGTAGTATTCGAGATTATGGCTACACCTTC.

V and J are TRBV4-3 and TRBJ2-2, with 7 bases lining up with TRBD2. The ends lost 1 base at V and 1 base at J; junction bases unmatched: 9. Germline V gene sequence: CDR1 LGHNA, CDR2 YSLEER. This CDR3 has 18 residues. The CDR3 region has the DNA TGCGCCAGCAGCCAAGGGGGGTTAGCGGGTCGGAACACCGGGGAGCTGTTTTTT. Protein product: CASSQGGLAGRNTGELFF.

The CDR3 sequence: CASNGGPGLGITEAFF. The CDR3 coding sequence is TGTGCCAGCAACGGAGGGCCGGGGCTGGGAATCACTGAAGCTTTCTTT. This rearrangement joins TRBV2 to TRBJ1-1, with D possibly matching TRBD1 (5 bases). The CDR3 runs to 16 residues. V shed 7 bases and J shed 4 bases, with 22 bases lying between them. Germline loops: CDR1 SNHLY, CDR2 FYNNEI.

The genes are TRBV5-6 and TRBJ1-1; D not resolved. The length of the CDR3 is 13 residues. The V gene lost 3 bases and the J gene lost 10 bases, with 16 bases spanning the gap. The germline gives CDR1 SGHDT, CDR2 YYEEEE. The CDR3 is CASSSEPGAGAFF. The DNA of the CDR3 is TGTGCCAGCAGCTCAGAACCCGGAGCGGGAGCTTTCTTT. Full variable domain (remainder filled in from reference TRBV5-6 and TRBJ1-1): DAGVTQSPTHLIKTRGQQVTLRCSPKSGHDTVSWYQQALGQGPQFIFQYYEEEERQRGNFPDRFSGHQFPNYSSELNVNALLLGDSALYLCASSSEPGAGAFFGQGTRLTVV.

This chain links TRBV5-1 with TRBJ2-1; a possible D gene is TRBD2 (6 bases). The V and J ends lost 4 bases and 0 bases respectively, with 14 bases between them. The CDR3 totals 16 residues. CDR1 is SGHRS and CDR2 is YFSETQ in the germline V gene. CDR3 loop: CASSRDVGGSYNEQFF. CDR3 nucleotides: TGCGCCAGCAGCCGGGATGTGGGAGGCTCCTACAATGAGCAGTTCTTC.

This clone was found a few times. This sample also contains other DNA sequences that code for the same CDR3. The rearrangement joins TRBV19 to TRBJ1-1, with 8 bases matching TRBD1. The CDR3 spans 14 residues. With 9 bases clipped from V and 3 bases from J, the junction kept 9 bases outside the gene matches. Germline CDR1 LNHDA, CDR2 SQIVND (reference sequence). The CDR3 region is CASSFLDRDTEAFF. In DNA form, the CDR3 reads TGTGCCAGCTCCTTCCTGGACAGGGACACTGAAGCTTTCTTT.

The gene calls are TRBV10-2 and TRBJ1-1; TRBD1 agrees at 9 bases. The CDR3 has 14 residues. The germline V gene has CDR1 WSHSY and CDR2 SAAADI. The trim removed 6 bases at V and 4 bases at J, leaving 6 bases unmatched. The CDR3: CASRPGQGTTEAFF. In DNA form, the CDR3 reads TGCGCCAGCAGACCGGGACAGGGCACCACTGAAGCTTTCTTT.

The chain links TRBV6-5 to TRBJ1-1; 9 bases fit TRBD1. This CDR3 has 15 residues. CDR1 and CDR2 from the germline V gene are MNHEY and SVGAGI. The V gene end was trimmed by 7 bases and the J gene end by 3 bases; junction bases not matched to a gene: 9. CDR3 residues: CASTGTGTRDTEAFF. CDR3 nucleotides: TGTGCCAGCACCGGGACAGGGACAAGAGACACTGAAGCTTTCTTT.

This clone was seen just once. The chain is built from TRBV6-5 and TRBJ2-7; 11 nucleotides match TRBD2. CDR3 length: 14 amino acids. Per germline, CDR1 MNHEY and CDR2 SVGAGI. Trimming cost V 6 bases and J 2 bases; bases outside gene matches: 3. CDR3 region: CASRVSGRAYEQYF. DNA of the CDR3: TGTGCCAGCAGGGTTAGCGGGAGGGCCTACGAGCAGTACTTC.

A few counts support this clone. The genes are TRBV7-8 and TRBJ2-5; TRBD1 is a possible D gene (6 bases). The germline CDR1 and CDR2 sequences are SGHVS and FQNEAQ. The CDR3 runs 13 residues. Trimming took 5 bases from V and 4 from J, leaving 11 bases between them. CDR3 sequence: CASSRSGVETQYF. CDR3 sequence (DNA): TGTGCCAGCAGCCGATCAGGGGTAGAGACCCAGTACTTC.

J is TRBJ2-1 and V is TRBV7-9; no definite D call. The germline V gene has CDR1 SEHNR and CDR2 FQNEAQ (reference sequence). Trimming removed 6 bases at V and 2 bases at J, with 20 bases between. This CDR3 contains 17 residues. Here the CDR3 DNA reads TGTGCCAGCAGTCGTCTAGTAGGAACTCCTACCTACAATGAGCAGTTCTTC. Encoded protein: CASSRLVGTPTYNEQFF.

The gene calls are TRBV6-5 and TRBJ2-5, with 12 bases lining up with TRBD2. CDR3 length: 15 residues. CDR1 is MNHEY, CDR2 SVGAGI, per germline. Trimming cost V 6 bases and J 3 bases; bases outside gene matches: 5. The CDR3 reads CASRILAGGKETQYF. Written as DNA, the CDR3 is TGTGCCAGCAGGATCCTAGCGGGAGGGAAAGAGACCCAGTACTTC.

CDR3 loop: CASSIEGSGPRETQYF. Here the CDR3 DNA reads TGTGCCAGTAGTATAGAGGGGAGCGGCCCCCGGGAGACCCAGTACTTC. This sequence joins TRBV19 and TRBJ2-5; the D gene is possibly TRBD2 (5 bases). The ends were cut back, 0 bases at V and 5 bases at J, with 16 bases in the middle. The CDR3 contains 16 residues. CDR1 and CDR2 from the germline V gene are LNHDA and SQIVND (reference sequence).

This sequence joins TRBV5-1 and TRBJ1-2; no firm D call. Germline CDR1 is SGHRS and CDR2 is YFSETQ. This CDR3 region has 13 residues. V was pared by 3 bases and J by 8 bases, with 14 bases between. CDR3 amino acids: CASSWRGVEGYTF. The CDR3 region has the DNA TGCGCCAGCAGCTGGCGGGGAGTAGAAGGCTACACCTTC.

The chain recombines TRBV2 with TRBJ2-1; D might be TRBD2 (6 bases). The CDR3 totals 14 residues. The germline CDR1 and CDR2 sequences are SNHLY and FYNNEI. V dropped 7 bases and J dropped 5 bases, with 15 bases sitting between them. CDR3 region: CASMDGGVHNEQFF. DNA for the CDR3: TGTGCCAGCATGGACGGGGGTGTTCACAATGAGCAGTTCTTC.

This sequence joins TRBV7-7 and TRBJ2-7, with 8 bases lining up with TRBD2. Trimming cost V 5 bases and J 6 bases; bases outside gene matches: 12. Per the germline V gene, CDR1 is SSHAT and CDR2 is FNYEAQ (reference sequence). The CDR3 consists of 15 residues. The CDR3 region has the DNA TGTGCCAGCAGCCCTACCCCGGGACTAGGGGTCGAGCAGTACTTC. It codes for CASSPTPGLGVEQYF. Using reference TRBV7-7 and TRBJ2-7 for the parts outside the CDR3, the full variable domain is GAGVSQSPRYKVTKRGQDVTLRCDPISSHATLYWYQQALGQGPEFLTYFNYEAQPDKSGLPSDRFSAERPEGSISTLTIQRTEQRDSAMYRCASSPTPGLGVEQYFGPGTRLTVT.